These 32 T cell receptor beta chains were sequenced from one sample in a study of radiation and T cells in renal cell carcinoma. Sequencing used immunoSEQ multiplex PCR; TCRdb keeps in-frame clones, though not all of them. Of tens of thousands of clones in the sample, 80% were seen once. Time point given: blood 2 weeks post-SBRT. Documented treatment: 15 Gy SBRT to primary tumor, nephrectomy 4 weeks later. The sample here was blood, taken from a patient whose treatment included radiotherapy and nephrectomy. These receptor sequences come from a woman in her seventies with renal cell carcinoma.

The CDR3 region has the DNA TGTGCCAGCAGCTTAGGTCCGAACACCGGGGAGCTGTTTTTT. Protein sequence: CASSLGPNTGELFF. The V call is TRBV11-2, the J call TRBJ2-2, with D unresolved. The CDR3 sequence is 14 residues long. Looked up from germline, CDR1 is SGHAT and CDR2 is FQNNGV. Trimming cost V 1 base and J 0 bases, with 3 bases left between them.

This chain uses TRBV6-1 with TRBJ2-3, with D possibly being TRBD1 or TRBD2 (5 bases each). This CDR3 has 15 residues. Looked up from germline, CDR1 is MNHNS and CDR2 is SASEGT. Trimming took 11 bases from V and 2 from J, leaving 20 bases between them. CDR3 bases: TGTGCCGGCGCACCGGGACGGTGGATCACAGATACGCAGTATTTT. It specifies CAGAPGRWITDTQYF.

The genes are TRBV30 and TRBJ2-7; no definite D call. The CDR3 is made up of 13 amino acids. The V gene's germline CDR1 is GTSNPN and CDR2 SVGIG (reference sequence). The V end lost 4 bases, the J end lost 1 base, and 11 bases lay between the germline ends. CDR3 amino acids: CAWIENGSYEQYF. In nucleotides, the CDR3 is TGTGCCTGGATTGAGAACGGGTCCTACGAGCAGTACTTC.

This clone came up a few times. The rearrangement links TRBV6-5 to TRBJ1-5; D may be TRBD1 (5 bases). Germline assignment: CDR1 MNHEY and CDR2 SVGAGI. This CDR3 has 14 residues. V gave up 4 bases and J gave up 5 bases, with 12 bases separating them. The DNA of the CDR3 is TGTGCCAGCAGTTGGGGGACTGGAGATCAGCCCCAGCATTTT. Its translation: CASSWGTGDQPQHF.

There are a few counts of this clone. The chain recombines TRBV10-2 with TRBJ2-3, with D possibly being TRBD1 or TRBD2 (5 bases each). The length of the CDR3 is 13 residues. CDR1 is WSHSY, CDR2 SAAADI, per germline. V was shortened by 10 bases and J by 0 bases, with 11 bases between the two germline ends. The CDR3 coding sequence is TGCGCCATCTCCCGGGACAGCACAGATACGCAGTATTTT. Residues: CAISRDSTDTQYF.

This clone showed up just once. The chain recombines TRBV7-6 with TRBJ1-1; no reliable D call. Trimming took off 7 bases at V and 1 base at J, with 7 bases between the two ends. In germline, CDR1 is SGHVS, CDR2 FNYEAQ. The CDR3 is made up of 12 amino acids. CDR3: CASTNKNTEAFF. The CDR3 nucleotides are TGTGCCAGCACCAACAAGAACACTGAAGCTTTCTTT.

This chain uses TRBV7-9 with TRBJ2-1; the D is unclear. Germline values: CDR1 SEHNR, CDR2 FQNEAQ (reference sequence). Trimming stripped 1 base from V and 0 bases from J, with 7 bases between. The CDR3 totals 15 residues. CDR3 sequence: CASSLGSSSYNEQFF. CDR3 coding DNA: TGTGCCAGCAGCTTAGGGTCCAGCTCCTACAATGAGCAGTTCTTC.

This chain connects TRBV4-2 to TRBJ2-7; no definite D call. Trimming removed 0 bases at V and 1 base at J, with 10 bases between. Germline-derived CDR1 and CDR2 are LGHNA and YNFKEQ. The CDR3 consists of 15 residues. In DNA, the CDR3 is TGTGCCAGCAGCCAAGATGGCGCCTGGTCCTACGAGCAGTACTTC. This sequence encodes CASSQDGAWSYEQYF.

This clone has just one count. This chain links TRBV28 with TRBJ2-7; TRBD2 is a possible D gene (6 bases). Germline lookup yields CDR1 MDHEN and CDR2 SYDVKM. Trimming pared 10 bases from V and 3 bases from J, leaving 19 bases between. The CDR3 sequence is 14 residues long. The CDR3 coding sequence is TGTGCCACCCGTCGGGGGTCCACGTACTACGAGCAGTACTTC. Translation gives CATRRGSTYYEQYF. Using reference TRBV28 and TRBJ2-7 for the parts outside the CDR3, the full variable domain is DVKVTQSSRYLVKRTGEKVFLECVQDMDHENMFWYRQDPGLGLRLIYFSYDVKMKEKGDIPEGYSVSREKKERFSLILESASTNQTSMYLCATRRGSTYYEQYFGPGTRLTVT.

The CDR3 sequence is CASSITEFYEQYF. CDR3 nucleotides: TGTGCCAGTAGTATAACAGAGTTTTACGAGCAGTACTTC. The gene calls are TRBV19 and TRBJ2-7; no clear D. CDR3 length: 13 residues. Trimming shortened V by 2 bases and J by 4 bases, and 9 bases separated the two germline ends. The V gene's germline CDR1 is LNHDA and CDR2 SQIVND (reference sequence).

The V and J genes are TRBV29-1 and TRBJ2-3; D call uncertain. Germline loops: CDR1 SQVTM, CDR2 ANQGSEA. The CDR3 has 11 amino acids. V was pared by 7 bases and J by 4 bases, with 9 bases between. In DNA, the CDR3 is TGCAGCGGGGGTTACGCAGATACGCAGTATTTT. Its translation is CSGGYADTQYF.

The genes are TRBV10-1 and TRBJ2-7, with D maybe TRBD1 (5 bases). The CDR3 extends over 13 amino acids. V lost 6 bases to trimming and J lost 7 bases, with 16 bases between them. Looked up from germline, CDR1 is WNHNN and CDR2 is SYGVQD (reference sequence). In DNA form, the CDR3 reads TGCGCCAGCAGACAGGATTGTTGGATGGAGCAGTACTTC. Translating it yields CASRQDCWMEQYF.

The chain couples TRBV4-3 to TRBJ2-7; maybe TRBD2 (7 bases). Germline V gives CDR1 LGHNA, CDR2 YSLEER. The CDR3 contains 15 residues. With 0 bases removed from V and 5 bases from J, the gap between germline ends came to 14 bases. The CDR3 here is CASSQDRGGWDEQYF. As DNA, the CDR3 is TGCGCCAGCAGCCAAGATAGGGGGGGATGGGACGAGCAGTACTTC.

The V call is TRBV5-4, the J call TRBJ2-6; D remains unclear. V was pared by 4 bases and J by 4 bases, with 9 bases between. CDR3 length: 14 residues. Germline CDR1 and CDR2: SGHNT and YYREEE (reference sequence). The CDR3 DNA is TGTGCCAGCAGCCCCAGAACGGGGGCCAACGTCCTGACTTTC. Protein product: CASSPRTGANVLTF.

The chain employs TRBV19 and TRBJ1-1, with TRBD1 as a possible D gene (5 bases). This CDR3 comprises 15 residues. Germline-derived CDR1 and CDR2 are LNHDA and SQIVND (reference sequence). The ends were cut back, 5 bases at V and 1 base at J, with 14 bases in the middle. This chain's CDR3 is CASSGALRRNTEAFF. The CDR3 DNA sequence: TGTGCCAGTAGTGGGGCACTGCGGCGGAACACTGAAGCTTTCTTT.

V usage is TRBV19 and J usage is TRBJ2-7, with TRBD1 as a possible D gene (6 bases). Germline loops: CDR1 LNHDA, CDR2 SQIVND (reference sequence). This CDR3 is 15 amino acids long. V gave up 3 bases and J gave up 6 bases, with 18 bases separating them. The CDR3 DNA reads TGTGCCAGTAGTATCGACGACGCAACAGGGTTCGAGCAGTACTTC. Protein sequence: CASSIDDATGFEQYF.

This clone was observed a few times. The chain combines TRBV5-1 with TRBJ2-4; TRBD2 is a possible D gene (6 bases). The CDR3 consists of 14 residues. V lost 2 bases to trimming and J lost 6 bases, with 12 bases between them. Germline V gives CDR1 SGHRS, CDR2 YFSETQ. CDR3 sequence (DNA): TGCGCCAGCAGCTTAGCGGAGGGCGCAAACATTCAGTACTTC. Its translation is CASSLAEGANIQYF.

V gene TRBV7-8 combines with J gene TRBJ2-3; TRBD1 aligns across 10 bases. With 0 bases clipped from V and 6 bases from J, the junction kept 12 bases outside the gene matches. The length of the CDR3 is 18 residues. The germline V gene encodes CDR1 SGHVS and CDR2 FQNEAQ. CDR3 DNA sequence: TGTGCCAGCAGCTTAGCGAGTGGCGGGACAGGGGTCGCCGATACGCAGTATTTT. Protein product: CASSLASGGTGVADTQYF.

This clone was detected once. The genes are TRBV7-3 and TRBJ2-5; maybe TRBD1 (5 bases). This CDR3 contains 13 residues. V was clipped by 0 bases and J by 5 bases, with 7 bases between them. Germline loops: CDR1 SGHTA, CDR2 FQGTGA. In DNA form, the CDR3 reads TGTGCCAGCAGCTTAACAGGGGCGGAGACCCAGTACTTC. Protein: CASSLTGAETQYF.

The rearrangement joins TRBV7-2 to TRBJ1-5; 7 nucleotides line up with TRBD1. Per the germline V gene, CDR1 is SGHTA and CDR2 is FQGNSA. The CDR3 sequence is 14 residues long. V lost 5 bases, J lost 3 bases, and 4 bases stayed unmatched. CDR3 nucleotide sequence: TGTGCCAGCAGCCTGGGACAGTTCAATCAGCCCCAGCATTTT. It encodes CASSLGQFNQPQHF. The full variable domain, with the rest looked up from reference TRBV7-2 and TRBJ1-5, is GAGVSQSPSNKVTEKGKDVELRCDPISGHTALYWYRQSLGQGLEFLIYFQGNSAPDKSGLPSDRFSAERTGGSVSTLTIQRTQQEDSAVYLCASSLGQFNQPQHFGDGTRLSIL.

This clone was observed a single time. This rearrangement joins TRBV9 to TRBJ2-7; TRBD2 aligns across 9 bases. CDR1 is SGDLS and CDR2 is YYNGEE in the germline V gene. Trimming cost V 2 bases and J 6 bases; bases outside gene matches: 12. This CDR3 is 16 amino acids long. The CDR3 reads CASSVGLSGSFFEQYF. The CDR3 region has the DNA TGTGCCAGCAGCGTCGGCCTTAGCGGGAGCTTTTTCGAGCAGTACTTC.

The chain carries TRBV5-5 and TRBJ2-3, with 11 bases that match TRBD2. This CDR3 spans 15 amino acids. Germline V gene data show CDR1 as SGHKS and CDR2 as YYEKEE (reference sequence). Trimming at V came to 4 bases and at J to 6 bases, leaving 7 bases not matched to a gene. The CDR3 region is CASSLSGTSGDTQYF. CDR3 in DNA: TGTGCCAGCAGCCTGAGCGGGACTAGCGGTGATACGCAGTATTTT.

The chain has TRBV5-1 and TRBJ1-6; no definite D call. CDR3 size: 15 residues. Germline-derived CDR1 and CDR2 are SGHRS and YFSETQ. With 3 bases removed from V and 9 bases from J, the gap between germline ends came to 16 bases. CDR3 protein: CASSSGGENGSPLHF. CDR3 in DNA: TGCGCCAGCAGCTCTGGTGGGGAAAATGGTTCACCCCTCCACTTT.

This rearrangement joins TRBV4-1 to TRBJ2-3, with D tentatively TRBD2 (6 bases). V dropped 3 bases and J dropped 0 bases, with 13 bases sitting between them. There are 16 residues in the CDR3. Germline V gene data show CDR1 as MGHRA and CDR2 as YSYEKL. Here the CDR3 DNA reads TGCGCCAGCAGCCACCCCGGGAGAAGCAGCACAGATACGCAGTATTTT. It yields the protein CASSHPGRSSTDTQYF.

The chain has TRBV6-6 and TRBJ2-7, with D possibly TRBD1 on 8 matching bases. Germline V lookup: CDR1 MNHNY, CDR2 SVGAGI (reference sequence). The CDR3 is 15 residues long. V gave up 0 bases and J gave up 3 bases, with 12 bases separating them. The DNA for the CDR3 is TGTGCCAGCAGTTACTCGACAGGGGAGGGCTACGAGCAGTACTTC. It yields the protein CASSYSTGEGYEQYF.

The chain employs TRBV5-5 and TRBJ2-5, with D maybe TRBD2 (6 bases). Germline CDR1 and CDR2: SGHKS and YYEKEE (reference sequence). Trimming left V 7 bases short and J 3 bases short, with 13 bases between. There are 13 residues in the CDR3. The CDR3 spells CASLGGREETQYF. The CDR3 DNA follows: TGTGCCAGCTTGGGGGGTAGGGAAGAGACCCAGTACTTC.

V usage is TRBV30 and J usage is TRBJ2-7; a weak D match, TRBD2 (6 bases). The CDR3 spans 16 residues. Germline V gives CDR1 GTSNPN, CDR2 SVGIG (reference sequence). The ends were cut back, 0 bases at V and 3 bases at J, with 18 bases in the middle. The CDR3 reads CAWSVIRGVPRYEQYF. DNA of the CDR3: TGTGCCTGGAGTGTAATTCGCGGGGTCCCCCGCTACGAGCAGTACTTC. Drawing the rest from reference TRBV30 and TRBJ2-7, the complete variable domain is SQTIHQWPATLVQPVGSPLSLECTVEGTSNPNLYWYRQAAGRGLQLLFYSVGIGQISSEVPQNLSASRPQDRQFILSSKKLLLSDSGFYLCAWSVIRGVPRYEQYFGPGTRLTVT.

In the case of this clone: Other DNA sequences of this sample code for an identical CDR3. This sequence joins TRBV20-1 and TRBJ2-7; D possibly uses TRBD1 or TRBD2 (5 bases each). CDR3 length equals 11 residues. The V gene's germline CDR1 is DFQATT and CDR2 SNEGSKA (reference sequence). V was trimmed by 5 bases and J by 3 bases, leaving 8 bases between them. In DNA, the CDR3 is TGCAGTGCTGGGGGTAGCTACGAGCAGTACTTC. This translates into CSAGGSYEQYF.

This sequence joins TRBV5-4 and TRBJ2-7, with 16 positions matching TRBD2. V lost 0 bases, J lost 7 bases, and 4 bases stayed unmatched. Germline assignment: CDR1 SGHNT and CDR2 YYREEE (reference sequence). CDR3 length: 16 amino acids. As DNA, the CDR3 is TGTGCCAGCAGCTTGGGGGGACTAGCGGGAGGGAGGGAGCAGTACTTC. This gives the protein CASSLGGLAGGREQYF. The entire variable domain, with the rest obtained from reference TRBV5-4 and TRBJ2-7, is as follows: ETGVTQSPTHLIKTRGQQVTLRCSSQSGHNTVSWYQQALGQGPQFIFQYYREEENGRGNFPPRFSGLQFPNYSSELNVNALELDDSALYLCASSLGGLAGGREQYFGPGTRLTVT.

A single count supports this clone. This chain uses TRBV10-1 with TRBJ2-2; 8 bases agree with TRBD1. V lost 7 bases, J lost 7 bases, and 5 bases stayed unmatched. CDR1 and CDR2 from the germline V gene are WNHNN and SYGVQD (reference sequence). This CDR3 is 13 amino acids long. CDR3 sequence reads: CASKSTGGGELFF. The DNA of the CDR3 is TGCGCCAGCAAAAGCACAGGGGGCGGGGAGCTGTTTTTT.

This clone was found a few times. The chain joins TRBV9 to TRBJ1-5; D is possibly TRBD1 (6 bases). Germline V gives CDR1 SGDLS, CDR2 YYNGEE. CDR3 length: 15 residues. V was clipped by 0 bases and J by 5 bases, with 12 bases between them. The CDR3 region is CASSVAPDSYQPQHF. CDR3 nucleotides: TGTGCCAGCAGCGTAGCCCCGGACAGCTATCAGCCCCAGCATTTT.

About this clone itself: A much larger clone lies one base from this, so it may be a read error. The sample contains more than one DNA sequence encoding this CDR3. The gene calls are TRBV5-1 and TRBJ1-1; D not certain. The V gene lost 4 bases and the J gene lost 6 bases, with 22 bases spanning the gap. The CDR3 sequence is 16 residues long. Germline CDR1 SGHRS, CDR2 YFSETQ. The CDR3, as DNA: TGCGCCAGCAGCGGGCGTGGAGGGTCGTCAGACGCTGAAGCTTTCTTT. Translating it yields CASSGRGGSSDAEAFF.